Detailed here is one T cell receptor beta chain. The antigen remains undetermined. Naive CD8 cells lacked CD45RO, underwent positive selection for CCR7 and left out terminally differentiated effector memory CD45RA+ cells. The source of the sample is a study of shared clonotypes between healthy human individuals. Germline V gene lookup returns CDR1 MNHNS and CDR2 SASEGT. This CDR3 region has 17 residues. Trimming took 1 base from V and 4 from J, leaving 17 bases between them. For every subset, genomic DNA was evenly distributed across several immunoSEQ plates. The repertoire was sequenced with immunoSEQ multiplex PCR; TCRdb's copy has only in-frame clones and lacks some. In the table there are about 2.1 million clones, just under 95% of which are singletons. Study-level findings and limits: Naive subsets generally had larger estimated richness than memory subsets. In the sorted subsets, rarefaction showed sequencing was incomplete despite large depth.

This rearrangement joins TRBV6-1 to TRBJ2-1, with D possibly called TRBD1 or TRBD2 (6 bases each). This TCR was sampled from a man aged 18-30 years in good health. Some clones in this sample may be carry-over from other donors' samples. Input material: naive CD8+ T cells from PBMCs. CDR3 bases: TGTGCCAGCAGTGAAGAAACAGAGGGGGGTCCTTACAATGAGCAGTTCTTC. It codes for CASSEETEGGPYNEQFF.